This T cell receptor beta chain was captured in a study of CD8 T cells in Susac syndrome. The authors reverse transcribed 0.5 to 1 ug RNA with random hexamers. Each CDR3 protein gets one entry after TCRdb re-called the immunoSEQ multiplex PCR reads with MiXCR. In the table there are some 220,000 distinct CDR3 sequences, around 96% of which are singletons. The length of the CDR3 is 14 residues. From germline, CDR1 is MNHNS and CDR2 SASEGT. Trimming removed 1 base at V and 4 bases at J, with 10 bases between. The rearrangement links TRBV6-1 to TRBJ1-2; no clear D gene. What was sequenced was CD4+ T cells from PBMCs. The source of this sequence is a human donor with multiple sclerosis. DNA for the CDR3: TGTGCCAGCAGTGAAGGTTTAGGGCGCTATGGCTACACCTTC. This translates into CASSEGLGRYGYTF.